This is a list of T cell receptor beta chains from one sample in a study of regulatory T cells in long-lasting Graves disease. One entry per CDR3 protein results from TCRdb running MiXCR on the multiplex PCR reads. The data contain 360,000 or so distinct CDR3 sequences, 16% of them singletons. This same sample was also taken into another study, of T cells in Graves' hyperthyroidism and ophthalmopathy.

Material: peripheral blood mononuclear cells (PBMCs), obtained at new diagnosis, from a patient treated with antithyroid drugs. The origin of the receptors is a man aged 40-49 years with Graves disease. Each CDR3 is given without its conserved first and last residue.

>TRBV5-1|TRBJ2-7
ASRPTANSYEQY
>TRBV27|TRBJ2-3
ATSEAGTVGADTQY
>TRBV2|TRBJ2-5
ASSRTSGEGETQY
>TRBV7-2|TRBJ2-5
ASSGRGTQTQY
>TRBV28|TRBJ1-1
ASSFPGGNTEAF
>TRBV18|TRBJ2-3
ASSPSGTGGSTDTQY
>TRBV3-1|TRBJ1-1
ASSWGTGETEAF
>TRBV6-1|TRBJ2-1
ASSLQGEYNEQF
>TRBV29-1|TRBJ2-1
STAGGSYNEQF
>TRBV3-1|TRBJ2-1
ASSRGVNEQF
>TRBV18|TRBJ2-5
ASSPMETQY
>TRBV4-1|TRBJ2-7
ASSQGAGAILEQY
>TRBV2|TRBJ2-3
ASRTGGEGTDTQY
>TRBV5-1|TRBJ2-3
ASSLPGRDTQY
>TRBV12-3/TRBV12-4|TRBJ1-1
ASNRGGMNTEAF
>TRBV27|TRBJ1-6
ASSLNGAANSPLH
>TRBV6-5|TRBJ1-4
ASSSRDRGEKLF
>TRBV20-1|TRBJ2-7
SEPDWTPTSYEQY
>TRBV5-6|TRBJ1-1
ASSLADIGSEAF
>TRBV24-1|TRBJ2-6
ATSAEGAGANVLT
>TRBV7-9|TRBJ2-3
ASSPARIAGLDTQY
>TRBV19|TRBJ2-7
ASSMGHTYEQY
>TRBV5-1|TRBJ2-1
ASRLAGAYNEQF
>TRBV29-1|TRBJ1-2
SVFKGWGYT
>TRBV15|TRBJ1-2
ATSRGSREAYGYT
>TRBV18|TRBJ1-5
ASSPSSGGGNQPQH
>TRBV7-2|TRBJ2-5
ASSPAGSGETQY
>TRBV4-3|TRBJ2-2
ASSQDPGSGELF
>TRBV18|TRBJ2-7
ASSPETVSYEQY
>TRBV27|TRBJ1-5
ASRLRPGGQPQH
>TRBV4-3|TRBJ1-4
ASSQRGWDNEKLF
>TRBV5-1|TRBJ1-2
ASSLGTERTYGYT
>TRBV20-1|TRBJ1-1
STRQYTEAF
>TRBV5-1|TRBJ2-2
ASSLGDYRTGELF
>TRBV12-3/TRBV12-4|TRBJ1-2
ASSPPTFSGYT
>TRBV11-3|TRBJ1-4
ASSPDRNVKLF
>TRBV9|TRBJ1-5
ASSVGLTQPQH
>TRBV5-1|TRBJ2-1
ASSPPGVLYNEQF
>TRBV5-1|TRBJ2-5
ASSSGLQYQETQY
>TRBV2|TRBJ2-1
ASTWGQGRYNEQF
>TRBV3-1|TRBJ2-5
ASSRKDLAEETQY
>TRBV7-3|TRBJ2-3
ASSTGTAHTDTQY
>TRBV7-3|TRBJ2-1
ASSRGRAYAYNEQF
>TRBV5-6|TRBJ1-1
ASSLAGLSTEAF
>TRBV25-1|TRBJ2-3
ASSESLAGGTGTQY
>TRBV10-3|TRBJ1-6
AISDEGSYNSPLH
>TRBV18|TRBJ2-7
ASSPNINYEQY
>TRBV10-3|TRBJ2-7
AIKDGPTYEQY